This T cell receptor (beta chain) was retrieved from a study of CD8 T cells in Susac syndrome (dated by TCRdb to 2018 to 2020). In terms of the full investigation: Whether CD8+ T cell activation and differentiation in Susac syndrome was antigen driven was tested using repertoire sequencing. CD8+ T cell repertoire clonality was compared between about 12 healthy donors, around 14 Susac syndrome patients and approximately 16 multiple sclerosis patients. Overall results and qualifications from the work: The number of individuals in the TCR sequencing and HLA analysis was acknowledged as relatively small.

RNA was extracted using the RNeasy kit, and about 0.5 to 1 microgram was reverse transcribed with random hexamers. The immunoSEQ multiplex PCR assay, which covers 54 Vbeta and 13 Jbeta segments, was used to amplify TCR beta CDR3 regions. Bias from PCR amplification was corrected by using a synthetic template baseline for primer optimization and for computational correction. Per the authors' processing: Reads were assigned to V, D and J genes according to IMGT and analyzed in immunoSEQ Analyzer, with only productive sequences retained. Clonality was computed as one minus Shannon entropy normalized by log2 of the number of productive unique sequences. Public and private clones were assessed among the 100 most prevalent clones of each patient and control. A clone was defined as Susac-specific if it was absent from the healthy and MS cohorts, from some 980 published viral clones and from other ImmuneACCESS disease sequences. TCRdb reanalyzed the raw reads on its own, using fastp at Q25 for trimming and MiXCR for clone calling, and kept in-frame beta chains. Under each unique CDR3 protein, matching rows form one entry showing the most common genes and DNA. For this entry, the V and J calls and clone size follow TCRdb and not the study's own pipeline. The sample contains roughly 200,000 distinct CDR3 sequences, around 95% of them found a single time. The ten largest make up around 0.15% of the sample.

CDR1 SEHNR and CDR2 FQNEAQ are derived from the germline V gene (reference sequence). The CDR3 spans 14 residues, from the cysteine through the phenylalanine. Only CDR3 DNA is held: 42 bases, read in frame from base 1. V is reduced by 0 bases and J by 5 bases, leaving a spacing of 10 bases between them. Peripheral blood CD8+ and CD4+ T cells from healthy donors, Susac syndrome patients and multiple sclerosis patients were profiled using high-throughput TCR beta sequencing. Multiple sclerosis controls were treatment-naive patients with stable or active relapsing-remitting disease fulfilling revised McDonald criteria. Bulk CD8+ and CD4+ T cells were purified magnetically by negative isolation, whereas CD8+ TEMRA cells were enriched by FACS. Blood was drawn into EDTA tubes, processed within 24 hours, and PBMCs were isolated by density gradient centrifugation. PBMCs destined for TCR sequencing were cryopreserved in liquid nitrogen and later thawed in a 37 °C water bath. The sorted or isolated CD4+, CD8+ and CD8+ TEMRA cells reached a purity of at least 90%.

Turning to this clonotype: Its antigen is not yet known. No clone much larger than this one lies a single base away; base qualities are absent.

The TCR originated in a human donor with multiple sclerosis. Sequencing was done on a sample of CD8+ T cells from PBMCs. The chain links TRBV7-9 with TRBJ2-5, with the D gene call left open. The DNA is as follows: TGTGCCAGCAGCTTAGCACTTCCCCTGGAGACCCAGTACTTC. This translates into CASSLALPLETQYF.